Reported below is one TCR beta chain. This sample was included in a study of T cell responses to AZD1222 COVID-19 vaccine. Measured with immunoSEQ multiplex PCR; TCRdb has only the in-frame clones, and not every one. The sample lists about 85,000 clones, over 85% occurring once. The length of the CDR3 is 12 residues. Per the germline V gene, CDR1 is LNHDA and CDR2 is SQIVND (reference sequence). V lost 8 bases and J 2 bases, leaving 7 bases between the germline ends. The rearrangement joins TRBV19 to TRBJ1-3, with D tentatively TRBD1 (6 bases). Source: peripheral blood, taken on day 0 of AZD1222 vaccination. The sequence derives from an adult in good health. CDR3 residues: CASGTPGNTIYF. CDR3 DNA sequence: TGTGCCAGTGGGACACCTGGAAACACCATATATTTT.